This entry is about one TCR beta chain. Its antigen is undetermined. These data are taken from a study of T cell responses to AZD1222 COVID-19 vaccine. About the research overall: Analyses pooled second doses at about 4 or about 12 weeks.

The length of the CDR3 is 15 residues. Germline CDR1 is SGHDT and CDR2 is YYEEEE. Losses at the gene ends were 3 bases for V and 3 bases for J; bases not matched to a gene: 7. The data were produced by immunoSEQ multiplex PCR, yet TCRdb's version contains in-frame clones alone and is incomplete. The table has about 93,000 clones, approximately 86% seen once. Findings and caveats of the study: Among vaccine-associated CD4 TCRs, coverage spanned spike, with dominance at 160-218 and 743-854. Without day 14 samples, only post-peak T cell repertoires were studied.

The TCR sequence derives from an adult in good health. This chain links TRBV5-6 with TRBJ2-7, with 9 positions matching TRBD1. The input for sequencing was peripheral blood, taken on day 0 of AZD1222 vaccination. In nucleotides, the CDR3 is TGTGCCAGCAGCTGGGGGACAGGGTCGGGCTACGAGCAGTACTTC. It yields the protein CASSWGTGSGYEQYF.